One and the same sample provided the 12 T cell receptor beta chains below, sequenced in a study of OX40 agonist ivuxolimab in advanced cancers. The protocol was immunoSEQ multiplex PCR, while the TCRdb copy is restricted to in-frame clones and leaves out a portion. Seen here are around 85,000 clones, about 90% observed once, and the top ten hold around 1.5%. Specimen: CD4+ or CD8+ T cells sorted from blood, collected in a trial of the OX40 agonist ivuxolimab. These receptors all come from an adult with an advanced solid tumor such as melanoma, head and neck, liver or kidney cancer.

The rearrangement uses TRBV30 and TRBJ1-2; a weak D match, TRBD1 (6 bases). Trimming took 8 bases from V and 4 from J, leaving 17 bases between them. The CDR3 runs to 13 residues. Germline CDR1 reads GTSNPN; CDR2 reads SVGIG (reference sequence). For the CDR3, the DNA is TGTGCCGTACAGGGAATGGAGGGCTATGGCTACACCTTC. Its translation: CAVQGMEGYGYTF.

The chain links TRBV5-1 to TRBJ1-3; D is perhaps TRBD1 (5 bases). CDR3 length: 17 amino acids. The V gene lost 0 bases and the J gene lost 0 bases, with 13 bases spanning the gap. From germline, CDR1 is SGHRS and CDR2 YFSETQ. DNA of the CDR3: TGCGCCAGCAGCTTGGAGGCACAGGCCGACTCTGGAAACACCATATATTTT. Its protein is CASSLEAQADSGNTIYF.

This chain connects TRBV5-6 to TRBJ2-7; TRBD2 might be the D (5 bases). Germline CDR1 and CDR2: SGHDT and YYEEEE. Trimming took 0 bases from V and 5 from J, leaving 15 bases between them. The CDR3 contains 15 residues. CDR3 nucleotide sequence: TGTGCCAGCAGCTTGGTCGGACTCTCCTTTAACGAGCAGTACTTC. This sequence encodes CASSLVGLSFNEQYF.

This clone was seen once. V and J are TRBV7-3 and TRBJ2-5; D is unresolved. Trimming shortened V by 5 bases and J by 1 base, and 8 bases separated the two germline ends. This CDR3 has 13 residues. Germline CDR1 is SGHTA and CDR2 is FQGTGA. CDR3 sequence reads: CASSLSSQETQYF. The CDR3 region has the DNA TGTGCCAGCAGCCTCTCCTCCCAAGAGACCCAGTACTTC.

The V call is TRBV4-1, the J call TRBJ2-5; TRBD2 matches 8 bases. The CDR3 spans 15 residues. Germline V CDR1 and CDR2: MGHRA, YSYEKL. V was pared by 1 base and J by 4 bases, with 5 bases of the junction left unmatched. CDR3 residues: CASSQGGAGAETQYF. The CDR3 DNA follows: TGCGCCAGCAGCCAAGGAGGAGCGGGAGCAGAGACCCAGTACTTC.

The rearrangement joins TRBV28 to TRBJ1-5, with no clear D. This CDR3 is built from 14 residues. The V end was cut by 5 bases, the J end by 2 bases, with 10 bases between. From germline, CDR1 is MDHEN and CDR2 SYDVKM. CDR3 sequence: CASSPHIGNQPQHF. CDR3 nucleotide sequence: TGTGCCAGCAGTCCACACATAGGCAATCAGCCCCAGCATTTT.

CDR3 nucleotides: TGTGCCAGCAGCTTAGGGGTCGGGGCGGGAGCATCGAATGAGCAGTTCTTC. Amino acid sequence: CASSLGVGAGASNEQFF. This chain connects TRBV7-2 to TRBJ2-1; TRBD2 matches at 7 bases. The trim removed 1 base at V and 7 bases at J, leaving 13 bases unmatched. The germline V gene has CDR1 SGHTA and CDR2 FQGNSA. The CDR3 consists of 17 residues.

The genes are TRBV7-2 and TRBJ2-3; 9 bases line up with TRBD2. Germline V lookup: CDR1 SGHTA, CDR2 FQGNSA. The CDR3 is 15 amino acids. J gave up 3 bases and V 4 bases, and 5 bases lay outside the gene matches. The CDR3 region is CASSSPSGKTDTQYF. The CDR3, as DNA: TGTGCCAGCAGCTCTCCTAGCGGGAAGACAGATACGCAGTATTTT.

V gene TRBV19 combines with J gene TRBJ2-3; 7 bases match TRBD2. Germline assignment: CDR1 LNHDA and CDR2 SQIVND (reference sequence). With 2 bases clipped from V and 4 bases from J, the junction kept 15 bases outside the gene matches. This CDR3 is built from 18 residues. Here the CDR3 DNA reads TGTGCCAGTAGTATACAGTACGGGACGGGAGGTCGTTCAGATACGCAGTATTTT. This codes for CASSIQYGTGGRSDTQYF.

This sequence joins TRBV2 and TRBJ1-5; tentatively, D is TRBD1 (6 bases). Per the germline V gene, CDR1 is SNHLY and CDR2 is FYNNEI. The CDR3 length is 15 residues. Trimming pared 5 bases from V and 0 bases from J, leaving 11 bases between. CDR3: CASSSQGNSNQPQHF. CDR3 bases: TGTGCCAGCAGTTCCCAGGGGAATAGCAATCAGCCCCAGCATTTT.

This clone occurred a few times. The chain links TRBV9 to TRBJ1-3; D not certain. V was shortened by 3 bases and J by 0 bases, with 4 bases between the two germline ends. Germline V gene data show CDR1 as SGDLS and CDR2 as YYNGEE. The CDR3 runs 13 residues. This CDR3 reads CASSENSGNTIYF. CDR3 nucleotides: TGTGCCAGCAGCGAAAACTCTGGAAACACCATATATTTT. Looking up the rest from reference TRBV9 and TRBJ1-3 gives the full variable domain: DSGVTQTPKHLITATGQRVTLRCSPRSGDLSVYWYQQSLDQGLQFLIQYYNGEERAKGNILERFSAQQFPDLHSELNLSSLELGDSALYFCASSENSGNTIYFGEGSWLTVV.

The chain employs TRBV2 and TRBJ2-7, with 8 bases identical to TRBD2. Germline V lookup: CDR1 SNHLY, CDR2 FYNNEI. The ends lost 6 bases at V and 3 bases at J; junction bases unmatched: 4. This CDR3 contains 13 residues. This CDR3 reads CASRGSGNYEQYF. The CDR3 nucleotides read TGTGCCAGCAGGGGTAGCGGGAACTACGAGCAGTACTTC. The whole variable domain, filled in from reference TRBV2 and TRBJ2-7, reads EPEVTQTPSHQVTQMGQEVILRCVPISNHLYFYWYRQILGQKVEFLVSFYNNEISEKSEIFDDQFSVERPDGSNFTLKIRSTKLEDSAMYFCASRGSGNYEQYFGPGTRLTVT.